This is a list of T cell receptor beta chains from one sample in a study of post-analysis software for immune sequencing data. TCRdb ran MiXCR on the PCR reads and lists one entry per CDR3 protein. Of 700,000 to 900,000 distinct CDR3 sequences listed, approximately 44% were seen once; the top ten hold 4.9%. Sequenced material: blood. These receptors were taken from a girl aged 10-17 years with multiple sclerosis. Both conserved end residues are part of each CDR3. A D gene is named only where the DNA matches it firmly. Clone size is shown for a subset of rows, as once, few, many or a class of expanded clone.

abundance	d_gene	v_gene	j_gene	CDR3nt	CDR3aa
.	.	TRBV28	TRBJ2-1	TGTGCCAGCAGTTTTGTCTACAATGAGCAGTTCTTC	CASSFVYNEQFF
.	.	TRBV11-2	TRBJ2-1	TGCGCCAGCAGCTTAGATGGGTACGGTCTCCTGGCCAATGAGCAGTTCTTC	CASSLDGYGLLANEQFF
.	.	TRBV20-1	TRBJ2-5	TGCAGTGCTAGTCTGGCAGTCCAAGAGACCCAGTACTTC	CSASLAVQETQYF
few	TRBD1	TRBV6-1	TRBJ1-1	TGTGCCAGCAGTGAAGCAGTAGGGGGCTTAGGGGCTTTCTTT	CASSEAVGGLGAFF
few	TRBD2	TRBV20-1	TRBJ2-7	TGCAGTGCTACTGGGACTAGCGGGTACGAGCAGTACTTC	CSATGTSGYEQYF
few	TRBD1	TRBV28	TRBJ2-5	TGTGCCAGCAGTTTACTTTCTGGGACAGGGTTTGGAGAGACCCAGTACTTC	CASSLLSGTGFGETQYF
.	.	TRBV24-1	TRBJ2-5	TGTGCCACCAGTGAAACAGGGTGGGGGACCCAGTACTTC	CATSETGWGTQYF
few	TRBD1	TRBV20-1	TRBJ2-7	TGCAGTGCTAGAGTCGCGGGACAGGCGATCTACGAGCAGTACTTC	CSARVAGQAIYEQYF
few	.	TRBV24-1	TRBJ2-2	TGTGCCACCAGTGGGCCTGCCACCGGGGAGCTGTTTTTT	CATSGPATGELFF
many	.	TRBV21-1	TRBJ2-1	TGTGCCAGCAGCAATCCCATCTACCGACACTCCTACAATGAGCAGTTCTTC	CASSNPIYRHSYNEQFF
once	.	TRBV4-3	TRBJ2-5	TGCGCCAGCAGCCATGGCGCCTCCAGCAATGAGCAGTACTTC	CASSHGASSNEQYF
few	.	TRBV6-6	TRBJ2-7	TGTGCCAGCAGGATGGCCAACGACCCGTCCTACGAGCAGTACTTC	CASRMANDPSYEQYF
.	TRBD1	TRBV5-6	TRBJ2-4	TGTGCCAGCAGCTGGGAAGAACAGGGGCGAGAGCAGTACTTC	CASSWEEQGREQYF
few	TRBD1	TRBV4-1	TRBJ2-5	TGCGCCAGCAGCCAAGAGATCGCCGGACAGGGGAAGGAGACCCAGTACTTC	CASSQEIAGQGKETQYF
.	TRBD2	TRBV11-3	TRBJ2-1	TGTGCCAGCAGCTTAGGACTAGCGGGCGACTACAATGAGCAGTTCTTC	CASSLGLAGDYNEQFF
few	.	TRBV20-1	TRBJ2-7	TGCAGTGCTAGAGCGGCCGGGACCCCGGCCTACGAGCAGTACTTC	CSARAAGTPAYEQYF
.	.	TRBV11-2	TRBJ2-2	TGTGCCAGCAGCTTAGAAAGGACTATCACCGGGGAGCTGTTTTTT	CASSLERTITGELFF